This T cell receptor beta chain stems from a study of graft-versus-host responses after intestinal transplantation. At the level of the study: Recipients had multivisceral, liver-intestinal, or isolated intestinal transplants. Overall study results and limits: Researchers found peak circulating GvH clone levels linked to early post-transplant HvG declines. Investigators detected GvH clones in recipient marrow, with some emerging earlier in ileum or blood.

Comment on this clone: The antigen is not known.

The CDR3 runs to 11 residues. Germline V gene data show CDR1 as MNHNS and CDR2 as SASEGT. Sequencing was performed with immunoSEQ multiplex PCR; in TCRdb, only in-frame clones are kept and a portion is missing. The data show 100,000 to 110,000 clones, with over 75% seen just once and around 0.95% held by the top ten. The chain carries TRBV6-1 and TRBJ2-5; D is unclear. TRBJ2-7 matches the DNA end more closely, so the J call is doubtful. The clonotype originates from a human donor who was the organ donor for an intestinal transplant. Here the sequenced sample was unstimulated CD4+ T cells sorted from spleen or lymph node cells, taken before transplant. The CDR3 bases are TGTGCCAGCAGTGGTTTCTACGAGCAGTACTTC. Amino acids: CASSGFYEQYF.